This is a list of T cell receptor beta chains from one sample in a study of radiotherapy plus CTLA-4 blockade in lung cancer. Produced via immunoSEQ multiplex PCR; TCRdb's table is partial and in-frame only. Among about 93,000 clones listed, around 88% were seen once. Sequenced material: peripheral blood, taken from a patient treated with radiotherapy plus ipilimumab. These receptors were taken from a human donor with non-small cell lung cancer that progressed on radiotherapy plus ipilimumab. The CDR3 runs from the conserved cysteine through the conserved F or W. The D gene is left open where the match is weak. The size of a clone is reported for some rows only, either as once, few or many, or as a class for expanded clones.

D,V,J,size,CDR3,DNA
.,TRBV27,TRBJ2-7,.,CASSQGDEQYF,TGTGCCAGCAGTCAGGGTGACGAGCAGTACTTC
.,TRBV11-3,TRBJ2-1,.,CASSQPSNEQFF,TGTGCCAGCAGCCAACCGTCCAATGAGCAGTTCTTC
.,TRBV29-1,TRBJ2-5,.,CSVVGVEETQYF,TGCAGCGTTGTTGGCGTGGAGGAGACCCAGTACTTC
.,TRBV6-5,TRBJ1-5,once,CASSSRLGAQHF,TGTGCCAGCAGCTCCCGGCTGGGGGCCCAGCATTTT
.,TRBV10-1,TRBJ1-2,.,CAYLGYTF,TGCGCCTATCTGGGCTACACCTTC
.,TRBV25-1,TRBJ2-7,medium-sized,CASSRHYEQYF,TGTGCCAGCAGTAGGCACTACGAGCAGTACTTC
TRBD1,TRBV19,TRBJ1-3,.,CATQEGAVSGNTIYF,TGTGCCACACAAGAGGGGGCAGTATCTGGAAACACCATATATTTT
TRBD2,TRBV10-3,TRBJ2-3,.,CAISGEGLAGKTDTQYF,TGTGCCATCAGTGGGGAAGGACTAGCGGGGAAGACAGATACGCAGTATTTT
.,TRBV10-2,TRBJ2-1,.,CASTGRGGEQFF,TGCGCCAGCACAGGCCGGGGCGGTGAGCAGTTCTTC
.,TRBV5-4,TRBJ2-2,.,CASSLFSGGELFF,TGTGCCAGCAGCTTGTTTAGTGGCGGGGAGCTGTTTTTT